The entry below gives a single TCR beta chain sequence along with its context. This sample is drawn from a study of blood T cell repertoires in COVID-19. TCRdb's copy holds only in-frame clones and misses some; the assay was immunoSEQ multiplex PCR. The data hold 150,000 to 200,000 clones, with around 75% observed a single time. The germline V and J ends were trimmed by 3 bases and 5 bases, with 11 bases remaining between them. This CDR3 comprises 14 residues. CDR1 LGHNA and CDR2 YSLEER come from the germline V gene. The sequenced material came from peripheral blood. This TCR was recovered from a woman aged 40 to 50 with COVID-19, enrolled during active disease. The chain carries TRBV4-3 and TRBJ1-5; maybe TRBD1 (6 bases). CDR3 coding DNA: TGCGCCAGCAGCCAGGAAACAGGGCATCAGCCCCAGCATTTT. This codes for CASSQETGHQPQHF.